The source of this TCR beta chain is a study of radiotherapy plus CTLA-4 blockade in lung cancer. In this sample, this clone turned up once. There are 14 residues in the CDR3. Germline V CDR1 and CDR2: LGHNT, FRNRAP. V lost 0 bases and J 4 bases, leaving 9 bases between the germline ends. The protocol was immunoSEQ multiplex PCR, while the TCRdb copy is restricted to in-frame clones and leaves out a portion. The top ten clones hold 5.5% to 8% of a sample with more than 100,000 clones, approximately 90% of them seen once. Focal radiation and CTLA-4 blockade (ipilimumab) were tested in chemo-refractory metastatic non-small-cell lung cancer patients.

The V call is TRBV12-5, the J call TRBJ1-1; weak D call: TRBD1 (6 bases). The origin of this receptor is a human donor with non-small cell lung cancer that progressed on radiotherapy plus ipilimumab. Material: peripheral blood, obtained from a patient treated with radiotherapy plus ipilimumab. This chain's CDR3 is CASGLVGGGTEAFF. The CDR3 nucleotides are TGTGCTAGTGGTTTGGTAGGAGGGGGCACTGAAGCTTTCTTT.